This TCR beta chain was captured by sequencing in a study of blood T cell repertoires in COVID-19. About the study: Sample material is recorded as cDNA or gDNA derived from T cells, B-cell-depleted T cells, or PBMCs.

Original processing notes: Estimated nucleated cell counts came from reference gene primer amplification. TCRdb keeps only in-frame clones here, not all; method: immunoSEQ multiplex PCR. D and trimming were read from the DNA, whereas the V and J calls and clone size are those reported in that table. This sample has roughly 160,000 clones; approximately 87% occur once, and the top ten carry about a tenth. This receptor was taken from a woman in her seventies with COVID-19, enrolled during active disease. Sequenced material: peripheral blood.

In DNA form, the CDR3 reads TGTGCCAGTCTCAGGGCGGCGGGGAGGAACACTGAAGCTTTCTTT. Translated: CASLRAAGRNTEAFF. The V call is TRBV19, the J call TRBJ1-1; D perhaps matches TRBD1 (5 bases). The CDR3 extends over 15 amino acids. Germline loops: CDR1 LNHDA, CDR2 SQIVND (reference sequence). Trimming removed 8 bases from V and 1 base from J, with 17 bases in between.